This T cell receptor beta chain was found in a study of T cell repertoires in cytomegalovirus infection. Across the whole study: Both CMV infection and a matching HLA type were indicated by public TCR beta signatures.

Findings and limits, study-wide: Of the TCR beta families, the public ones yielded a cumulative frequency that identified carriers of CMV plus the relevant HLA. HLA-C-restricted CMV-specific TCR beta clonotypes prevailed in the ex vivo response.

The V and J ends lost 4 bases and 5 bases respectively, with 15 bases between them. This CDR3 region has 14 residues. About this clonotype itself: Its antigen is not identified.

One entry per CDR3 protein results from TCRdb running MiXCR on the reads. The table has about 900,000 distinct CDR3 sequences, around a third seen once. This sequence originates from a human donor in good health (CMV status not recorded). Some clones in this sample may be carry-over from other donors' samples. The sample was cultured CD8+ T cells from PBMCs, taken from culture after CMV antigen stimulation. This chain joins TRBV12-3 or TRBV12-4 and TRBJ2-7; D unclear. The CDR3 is CASSSGGGVDEQYF. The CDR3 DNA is TGTGCCAGCAGTTCCGGTGGTGGGGTTGACGAGCAGTACTTC.